These 10 T cell receptor beta chains came from one sample sequenced in a study of beta chain features in type 1 diabetes. As every portion of the isolated RNA was reverse transcribed, the sequencing read expressed TCRB transcripts. Measured with immunoSEQ multiplex PCR; TCRdb has only the in-frame clones, and not every one. The data contain about 330,000 clones, approximately 9.9% of them singletons. Source material: naive CD4+ T cells from blood. Source of these receptors: a woman aged 30 to 39 in good health.

This clone turned up a few times. The chain links TRBV5-1 to TRBJ2-6, with D possibly matching TRBD1 (6 bases). CDR3 length: 15 residues. V gave up 3 bases and J gave up 0 bases, with 7 bases separating them. Germline CDR1 and CDR2: SGHRS and YFSETQ. The CDR3 DNA reads as TGCGCCAGCAGCTCACAGGGCTCTGGGGCCAACGTCCTGACTTTC. This gives the protein CASSSQGSGANVLTF.

The rearrangement uses TRBV2 and TRBJ1-5; D call uncertain. Trimming shortened V by 6 bases and J by 6 bases, and 18 bases separated the two germline ends. This CDR3 is 15 amino acids long. CDR1 and CDR2 (germline): SNHLY, FYNNEI. This CDR3 is CASRETRIGGQPQHF. CDR3 DNA: TGTGCCAGCAGAGAGACTCGGATCGGAGGTCAGCCCCAGCATTTT. The whole variable domain, remainder taken from reference TRBV2 and TRBJ1-5, is EPEVTQTPSHQVTQMGQEVILRCVPISNHLYFYWYRQILGQKVEFLVSFYNNEISEKSEIFDDQFSVERPDGSNFTLKIRSTKLEDSAMYFCASRETRIGGQPQHFGDGTRLSIL.

The J gene is TRBJ2-3, the V gene TRBV4-3, with TRBD2 matching 9 bases. J gave up 6 bases and V 0 bases, and 16 bases lay outside the gene matches. CDR3 length equals 19 residues. Germline values: CDR1 LGHNA, CDR2 YSLEER. This chain's CDR3 is CASSQDQVGAGGLSDTQYF. Written as DNA, the CDR3 is TGCGCCAGCAGCCAAGATCAGGTGGGGGCGGGAGGGCTGTCGGATACGCAGTATTTT.

This chain uses TRBV29-1 with TRBJ1-5; D not certain. There are 13 residues in the CDR3. Germline V lookup: CDR1 SQVTM, CDR2 ANQGSEA. Trimming took off 4 bases at V and 0 bases at J, with 7 bases between the two ends. The CDR3 region has the DNA TGCAGCGTTGCACAGTTTAGCAATCAGCCCCAGCATTTT. This gives the protein CSVAQFSNQPQHF.

Only a few counts were recorded for this clone. The genes are TRBV19 and TRBJ1-1, with 8 bases that match TRBD1. Germline CDR1 LNHDA, CDR2 SQIVND (reference sequence). With V trimmed by 10 bases and J by 1 base, 2 bases remained unmatched. This CDR3 has 12 amino acids. The CDR3 coding sequence is TGTGCCAATGGACAGGGGAACACTGAAGCTTTCTTT. Its translation is CANGQGNTEAFF.

The V and J genes are TRBV18 and TRBJ1-1, with no clear D. The CDR3 has 18 amino acids. Trimming pared 1 base from V and 3 bases from J, leaving 21 bases between. CDR1 is KGHSH, CDR2 LQKENI, per germline. The CDR3 protein is CASSPLIAGWSGYTEAFF. CDR3 nucleotides: TGTGCCAGCTCACCACTTATTGCGGGTTGGAGCGGGTACACTGAAGCTTTCTTT. Looking up the rest from reference TRBV18 and TRBJ1-1 gives the full variable domain: NAGVMQNPRHLVRRRGQEARLRCSPMKGHSHVYWYRQLPEEGLKFMVYLQKENIIDESGMPKERFSAEFPKEGPSILRIQQVVRGDSAAYFCASSPLIAGWSGYTEAFFGQGTRLTVV.

This clone has only a few counts. V and J are TRBV5-5 and TRBJ2-5, with D perhaps TRBD1 (5 bases). The germline gives CDR1 SGHKS, CDR2 YYEKEE (reference sequence). Trimming stripped 4 bases from V and 4 bases from J, with 11 bases between. The CDR3 has 13 amino acids. CDR3 coding DNA: TGTGCCAGCAGCGGCTCAGGGATAGAGACCCAGTACTTC. It yields the protein CASSGSGIETQYF.

V and J are TRBV28 and TRBJ1-2; 7 bases line up with TRBD1. Germline assignment: CDR1 MDHEN and CDR2 SYDVKM. V lost 11 bases and J lost 2; bases outside the gene matches: 5. The CDR3 is 12 residues long. The CDR3 spells CAGGQKNYGYTF. CDR3 coding DNA: TGTGCCGGGGGACAGAAAAACTATGGCTACACCTTC.

This clone was detected a few times. This chain uses TRBV7-6 with TRBJ2-7; unclear D gene. CDR1 is SGHVS and CDR2 is FNYEAQ in the germline V gene. The CDR3 covers 13 residues. V was shortened by 0 bases and J by 6 bases, with 9 bases between the two germline ends. In DNA, the CDR3 is TGTGCCAGCAGCTTAGCGTACTCGAGCGAGCAGTACTTC. It is translated as CASSLAYSSEQYF.

This chain connects TRBV19 to TRBJ2-1; 7 bases line up with TRBD2. The V gene's germline CDR1 is LNHDA and CDR2 SQIVND (reference sequence). Trimming cost V 3 bases and J 2 bases; bases outside gene matches: 4. The CDR3 contains 15 residues. CDR3 DNA sequence: TGTGCCAGTAGTATGTCGGGAGGAACCTACAATGAGCAGTTCTTC. Protein: CASSMSGGTYNEQFF.